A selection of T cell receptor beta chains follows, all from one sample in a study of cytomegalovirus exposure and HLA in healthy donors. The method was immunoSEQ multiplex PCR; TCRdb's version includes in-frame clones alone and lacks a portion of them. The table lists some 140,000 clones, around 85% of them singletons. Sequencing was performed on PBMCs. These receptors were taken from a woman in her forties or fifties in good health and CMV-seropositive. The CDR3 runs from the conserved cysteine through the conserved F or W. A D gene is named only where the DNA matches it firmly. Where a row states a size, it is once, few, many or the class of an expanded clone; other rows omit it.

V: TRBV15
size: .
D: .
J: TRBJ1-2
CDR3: CATSRDHGGYTF
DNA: TGTGCCACCAGCAGAGATCATGGCGGCTACACCTTC

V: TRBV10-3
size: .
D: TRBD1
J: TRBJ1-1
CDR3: CAISETGTATEAFF
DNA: TGTGCCATCAGTGAAACCGGGACAGCCACTGAAGCTTTCTTT

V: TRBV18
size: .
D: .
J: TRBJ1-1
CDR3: CASSPNARDTEAFF
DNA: TGTGCCAGCTCACCAAACGCGAGGGACACTGAAGCTTTCTTT

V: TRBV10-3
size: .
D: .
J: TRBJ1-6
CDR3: CAISATGNNSPLHF
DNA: TGTGCCATCAGTGCTACAGGGAATAATTCACCCCTCCACTTT

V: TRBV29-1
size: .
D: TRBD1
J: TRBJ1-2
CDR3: CSAGTGGLYGYTF
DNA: TGCAGCGCCGGGACAGGGGGCCTCTATGGCTACACCTTC

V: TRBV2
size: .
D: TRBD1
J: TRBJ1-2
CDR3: CASSGGQGYGYTF
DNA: TGTGCCAGCAGTGGTGGACAGGGATACGGCTACACCTTC

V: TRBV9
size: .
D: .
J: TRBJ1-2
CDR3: CASSTTGTYGYTF
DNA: TGTGCCAGCAGTACCACAGGGACCTATGGCTACACCTTC

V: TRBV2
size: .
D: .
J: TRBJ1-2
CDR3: CASSEANGNYGYTF
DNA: TGTGCCAGCAGTGAAGCAAACGGGAACTATGGCTACACCTTC

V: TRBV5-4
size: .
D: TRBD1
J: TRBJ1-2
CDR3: CASSQQGGGYTF
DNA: TGTGCCAGCAGCCAACAGGGGGGTGGCTACACCTTC

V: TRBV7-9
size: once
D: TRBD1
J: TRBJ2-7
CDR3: CASRSGTGDSYEQYF
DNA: TGTGCCAGCAGATCCGGGACAGGGGACTCCTACGAGCAGTACTTC

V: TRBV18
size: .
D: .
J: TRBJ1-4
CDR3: CASSQGSTNEKLFF
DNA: TGTGCCAGCTCCCAGGGTTCAACTAATGAAAAACTGTTTTTT

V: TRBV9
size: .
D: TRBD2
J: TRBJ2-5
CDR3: CASSVVAGGPQETQYF
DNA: TGTGCCAGCAGCGTAGTAGCGGGGGGACCCCAAGAGACCCAGTACTTC

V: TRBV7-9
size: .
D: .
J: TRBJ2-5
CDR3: CASSPTRGSETQYF
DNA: TGTGCCAGCAGTCCCACCCGCGGCTCAGAGACCCAGTACTTC

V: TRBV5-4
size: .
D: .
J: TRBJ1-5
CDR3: CASSSSPGNNQPQHF
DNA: TGTGCCAGCAGCTCGTCTCCAGGGAACAATCAGCCCCAGCATTTT

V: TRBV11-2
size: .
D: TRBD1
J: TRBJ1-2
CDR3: CASSLNLGTGDEYGYTF
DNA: TGTGCCAGCAGCTTAAATCTCGGGACAGGGGACGAATATGGCTACACCTTC

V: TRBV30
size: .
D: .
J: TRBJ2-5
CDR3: CAWKNQQETQYF
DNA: TGTGCCTGGAAAAACCAGCAAGAGACCCAGTACTTC

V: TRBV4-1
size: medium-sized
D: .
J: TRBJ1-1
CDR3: CASKYNNEAFF
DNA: TGCGCCAGCAAGTATAACAATGAAGCTTTCTTT

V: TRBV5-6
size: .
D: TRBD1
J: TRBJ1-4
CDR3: CASSFEAGGLFATNEKLFF
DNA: TGTGCCAGCAGCTTTGAGGCAGGGGGTTTATTCGCAACTAATGAAAAACTGTTTTTT

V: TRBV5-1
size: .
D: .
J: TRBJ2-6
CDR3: CASSLNRPGANVLTF
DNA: TGCGCCAGCAGCTTGAACAGACCTGGGGCCAACGTCCTGACTTTC

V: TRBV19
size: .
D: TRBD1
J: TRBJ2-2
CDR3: CASSIGDRVTGELFF
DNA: TGTGCCAGTAGTATAGGTGACAGGGTCACCGGGGAGCTGTTTTTT

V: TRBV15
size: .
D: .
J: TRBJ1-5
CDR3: CATSRVIVGNQPQHF
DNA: TGTGCCACCAGCAGAGTTATCGTAGGCAATCAGCCCCAGCATTTT

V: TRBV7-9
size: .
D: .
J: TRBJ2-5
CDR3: CASSLAEFGHQETQYF
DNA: TGTGCCAGCAGCTTAGCGGAATTTGGGCATCAAGAGACCCAGTACTTC

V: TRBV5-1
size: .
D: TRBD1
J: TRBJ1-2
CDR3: CASSLGQGRNYGYTF
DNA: TGCGCCAGCAGCTTGGGACAGGGGAGGAACTATGGCTACACCTTC

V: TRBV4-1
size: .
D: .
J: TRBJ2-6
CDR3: CASSQERGSGANVLTF
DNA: TGCGCCAGCAGCCAAGAACGGGGCTCTGGGGCCAACGTCCTGACTTTC

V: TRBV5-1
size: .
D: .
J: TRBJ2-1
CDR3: CASSPNPAGTYNEQFF
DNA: TGCGCCAGCAGCCCGAACCCGGCAGGAACCTACAATGAGCAGTTCTTC

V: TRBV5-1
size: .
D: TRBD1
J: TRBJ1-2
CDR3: CASSLSTGEEGYTF
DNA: TGCGCCAGCAGCTTGTCGACAGGGGAAGAGGGCTACACCTTC

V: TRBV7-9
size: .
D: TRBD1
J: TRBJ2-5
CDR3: CASSFNGQGYETQYF
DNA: TGTGCCAGCAGCTTCAACGGACAGGGGTATGAGACCCAGTACTTC